A single sample is the source of the 13 T cell receptor beta chains below, sequenced in a study of OX40 agonist ivuxolimab in advanced cancers. Only in-frame clones appear in the TCRdb table, and some are missing; sequencing was by immunoSEQ multiplex PCR. The sample shows around 59,000 clones, about 89% of them seen only once. The sample consisted of CD4+ or CD8+ T cells sorted from blood, taken in a trial of the OX40 agonist ivuxolimab. These receptors were collected from an adult with an advanced solid tumor such as melanoma, head and neck, liver or kidney cancer.

The chain has TRBV19 and TRBJ2-2; no firm D call. Trimming took 3 bases from V and 1 from J, leaving 9 bases between them. CDR1 is LNHDA, CDR2 SQIVND, per germline (reference sequence). The CDR3 spans 15 residues. CDR3 protein: CASSMSLLNTGELFF. The CDR3 DNA sequence: TGTGCCAGTAGTATGAGTCTCCTGAACACCGGGGAGCTGTTTTTT. Full variable domain (outside the CDR3, taken from reference TRBV19 and TRBJ2-2): DGGITQSPKYLFRKEGQNVTLSCEQNLNHDAMYWYRQDPGQGLRLIYYSQIVNDFQKGDIAEGYSVSREKKESFPLTVTSAQKNPTAFYLCASSMSLLNTGELFFGEGSRLTVL.

The chain carries TRBV10-1 and TRBJ2-7; D may be TRBD1 or TRBD2 (6 bases each). In germline, CDR1 is WNHNN, CDR2 SYGVQD (reference sequence). Trimming took off 5 bases at V and 7 bases at J, with 21 bases between the two ends. The CDR3 spans 15 residues. This chain's CDR3 is CASSSAGHLGREQYV. The DNA of the CDR3 is TGCGCCAGCAGTAGCGCGGGACACTTGGGTAGGGAGCAGTACGTC.

The CDR3 region has the DNA TGTGCCAGTAGTATCCCCGCGGTACGACAGTCCTACAATGAGCAGTTCTTC. Encoded protein: CASSIPAVRQSYNEQFF. V and J are TRBV19 and TRBJ2-1; D possibly corresponds to TRBD1 (5 bases). CDR1 is LNHDA and CDR2 is SQIVND in the germline V gene (reference sequence). V was clipped by 3 bases and J by 1 base, with 16 bases between them. The CDR3 extends over 17 amino acids.

The rearrangement uses TRBV9 and TRBJ2-1; TRBD2 matches at 7 bases. Germline-derived CDR1 and CDR2 are SGDLS and YYNGEE. There are 16 residues in the CDR3. J lost 5 bases, V lost 0 bases, and 8 bases had no gene match. CDR3 sequence: CASSVGSGTFNNEQFF. CDR3 nucleotides: TGTGCCAGCAGCGTAGGAAGCGGGACTTTTAACAATGAGCAGTTCTTC.

The chain links TRBV27 to TRBJ1-4; possibly TRBD1 for D (5 bases). The CDR3 is 15 amino acids. From germline, CDR1 is MNHEY and CDR2 SMNVEV (reference sequence). Trimming took off 5 bases at V and 0 bases at J, with 10 bases between the two ends. CDR3 DNA: TGTGCCAGCAGTCCTCGACAGCCAACTAATGAAAAACTGTTTTTT. Translating gives CASSPRQPTNEKLFF.

The chain couples TRBV30 to TRBJ1-5; D uncertain. Germline-derived CDR1 and CDR2 are GTSNPN and SVGIG (reference sequence). This CDR3 spans 14 amino acids. The V gene lost 5 bases and the J gene lost 2 bases, with 13 bases spanning the gap. CDR3 bases: TGTGCCTGGGACCGGCAGGCTGGCAATCAGCCCCAGCATTTT. Residues: CAWDRQAGNQPQHF.

The chain links TRBV28 to TRBJ2-1, with 7 bases aligning to TRBD1. Losses at the gene ends were 2 bases for V and 0 bases for J; bases not matched to a gene: 7. The CDR3 length is 17 residues. In germline, CDR1 is MDHEN, CDR2 SYDVKM. CDR3 in DNA: TGTGCCAGCAGTTTAAGAGGGGGCCAGAGCTCCTACAATGAGCAGTTCTTC. This translates into CASSLRGGQSSYNEQFF.

The chain uses TRBV2 and TRBJ2-7; TRBD1 agrees at 8 bases. The V and J ends lost 8 bases and 1 base, in that order; junction bases with no gene match: 1. The CDR3 covers 12 residues. Germline assignment: CDR1 SNHLY and CDR2 FYNNEI. The CDR3 loop is CASHRGSYEQYF. Here the CDR3 DNA reads TGTGCCAGCCACAGGGGGTCCTACGAGCAGTACTTC.

The chain uses TRBV9 and TRBJ2-5; TRBD2 agrees at 11 bases. Trimming at V came to 4 bases and at J to 2 bases, leaving 4 bases not matched to a gene. CDR1 is SGDLS, CDR2 YYNGEE, per germline. The CDR3 runs 15 residues. The CDR3 spells CASSTGLAEQETQYF. CDR3 bases: TGTGCCAGCAGCACGGGACTAGCGGAGCAAGAGACCCAGTACTTC.

V is TRBV2 and J is TRBJ1-1; D is uncertain. Trimming took 4 bases from V and 1 from J, leaving 7 bases between them. The V gene's germline CDR1 is SNHLY and CDR2 FYNNEI. This CDR3 is 13 amino acids long. The CDR3: CASSVIGNTEAFF. The CDR3 DNA reads as TGTGCCAGCAGTGTGATTGGGAACACTGAAGCTTTCTTT.

The chain couples TRBV9 to TRBJ2-2; 10 bases align to TRBD2. The junction had 10 bases not matched to a gene; V was cut back by 0 bases and J by 8 bases. This CDR3 has 17 amino acids. Germline V CDR1 and CDR2: SGDLS, YYNGEE. Written as DNA, the CDR3 is TGTGCCAGCAGCGTAGCTGGGGGTAGCGGGAGGTCGGGGGAGCTGTTTTTT. Translation gives CASSVAGGSGRSGELFF.

The V call is TRBV4-1, the J call TRBJ2-7; tentative D call: TRBD1 (6 bases). The germline gives CDR1 MGHRA, CDR2 YSYEKL. V dropped 3 bases and J dropped 3 bases, with 9 bases sitting between them. The length of the CDR3 is 13 residues. The CDR3: CASSHSQGYEQYV. The CDR3 region has the DNA TGCGCCAGCAGCCATTCACAGGGCTACGAGCAGTACGTC.

V and J are TRBV6-4 and TRBJ2-2; no definite D call. With 5 bases removed from V and 4 bases from J, the gap between germline ends came to 11 bases. The CDR3 is 14 amino acids. Germline values: CDR1 MRHNA, CDR2 SNTAGT. This chain's CDR3 is CASSPDSLTGELFF. The CDR3 coding sequence is TGTGCCAGCAGTCCCGACTCGCTCACCGGGGAGCTGTTTTTT.